This T cell receptor (beta chain) derives from a study of cytomegalovirus exposure and HLA in healthy donors. As concerns this clone: The antigen is not known.

The PCR had 60 Vbeta and 13 Jbeta primers. Here immunoSEQ multiplex PCR was the method, and the copy in TCRdb shows in-frame clones only, minus some. The sample has 150,000 to 200,000 clones; roughly 87% are singletons. The study, taken as a whole, reports: From TCR beta sequences, most subjects' HLA-A and HLA-B alleles were reportedly predicted accurately.

This sequence was found in a girl less than two years old in good health and CMV-seronegative. The sample was PBMCs.

CDR3 loop: CASSSTSGAFTDTQYF. Written as DNA, the CDR3 is TGTGCCAGCAGCAGCACTAGCGGGGCTTTCACAGATACGCAGTATTTT. The chain has TRBV5-5 and TRBJ2-3, with TRBD2 matching over 10 bases. Germline V gives CDR1 SGHKS, CDR2 YYEKEE (reference sequence). The CDR3 covers 16 residues. The ends lost 4 bases at V and 2 bases at J; junction bases unmatched: 7.